The TCR beta chain described here comes from a study of cytomegalovirus exposure and HLA in healthy donors. The germline V gene encodes CDR1 LNHDA and CDR2 SQIVND (reference sequence). The CDR3 sequence is 14 residues long. Deletions cut 8 bases from V and 2 bases from J, with 16 bases between. The PCR employed 60 Vbeta primers together with 13 Jbeta primers. This table comes from immunoSEQ multiplex PCR, and its TCRdb copy is limited to in-frame clones, with some not included. The profile shows under 200,000 clones, roughly 84% of them singletons. In its sample, this clone was seen a few times. Its cognate antigen is unknown. Whole-study results and caveats: In a later analysis, V- and J-gene trimming of beta chains associated with a DCLRE1C missense variant, replicated independently. Sequencing had likely introduced a cluster of highly shared sequence variants as an artifact. Several V segments, TRBV6-2 and TRBV6-3 among them, could not be told apart and were dropped.

Nominal health characterized the donors when sampled, though unrecorded immune exposures were likely. This sequence originates from a man in his fifties or sixties in good health and CMV-seropositive. The chain couples TRBV19 to TRBJ2-7; D may be TRBD1 (5 bases). Sequencing input: PBMCs. CDR3 nucleotide sequence: TGTGCCAGTGGACGGTCACAGGCTACCTACGAGCAGTACTTC. Protein: CASGRSQATYEQYF.